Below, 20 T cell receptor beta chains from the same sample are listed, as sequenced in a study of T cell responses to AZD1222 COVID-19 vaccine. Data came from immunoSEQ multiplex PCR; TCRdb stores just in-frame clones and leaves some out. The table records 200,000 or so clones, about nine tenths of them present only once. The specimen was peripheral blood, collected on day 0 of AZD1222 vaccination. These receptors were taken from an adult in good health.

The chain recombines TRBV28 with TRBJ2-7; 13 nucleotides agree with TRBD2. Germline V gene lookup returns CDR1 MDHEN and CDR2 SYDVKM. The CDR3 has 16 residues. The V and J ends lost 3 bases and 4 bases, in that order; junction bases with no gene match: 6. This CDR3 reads CASSFGSTSGRYEQYF. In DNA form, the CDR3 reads TGTGCCAGCAGTTTCGGGTCGACTAGCGGGAGGTACGAGCAGTACTTC. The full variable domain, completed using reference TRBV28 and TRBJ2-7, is DVKVTQSSRYLVKRTGEKVFLECVQDMDHENMFWYRQDPGLGLRLIYFSYDVKMKEKGDIPEGYSVSREKKERFSLILESASTNQTSMYLCASSFGSTSGRYEQYFGPGTRLTVT.

The CDR3 loop is CAISPGLAGGNQETQYF. CDR3 in DNA: TGTGCCATCAGTCCGGGACTAGCGGGGGGGAACCAAGAGACCCAGTACTTC. The chain carries TRBV10-3 and TRBJ2-5, with 16 bases that match TRBD2. V trimming: 5 bases; J trimming: 0 bases; junction bases outside the gene matches: 3. The CDR3 loop spans 17 amino acids. CDR1 and CDR2 from the germline V gene are ENHRY and SYGVKD.

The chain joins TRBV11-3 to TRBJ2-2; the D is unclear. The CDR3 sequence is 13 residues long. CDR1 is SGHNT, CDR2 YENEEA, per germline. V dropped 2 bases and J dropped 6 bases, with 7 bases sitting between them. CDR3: CASSLKGPGELFF. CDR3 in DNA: TGTGCCAGCAGCTTAAAGGGTCCCGGGGAGCTGTTTTTT.

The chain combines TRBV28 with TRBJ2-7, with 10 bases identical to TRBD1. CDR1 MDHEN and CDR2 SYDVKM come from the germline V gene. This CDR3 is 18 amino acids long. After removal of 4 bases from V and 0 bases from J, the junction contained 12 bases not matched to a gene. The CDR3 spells CASSSFRDRGVSSYEQYF. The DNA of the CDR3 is TGTGCCAGCAGTTCGTTCCGGGACAGGGGCGTAAGCTCCTACGAGCAGTACTTC.

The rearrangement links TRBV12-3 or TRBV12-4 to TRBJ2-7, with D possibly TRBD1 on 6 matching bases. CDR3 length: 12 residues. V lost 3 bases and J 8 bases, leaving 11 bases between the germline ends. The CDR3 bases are TGTGCCAGCAGTTTCGAGGGGGTGAAGCAGTACTTC. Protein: CASSFEGVKQYF.

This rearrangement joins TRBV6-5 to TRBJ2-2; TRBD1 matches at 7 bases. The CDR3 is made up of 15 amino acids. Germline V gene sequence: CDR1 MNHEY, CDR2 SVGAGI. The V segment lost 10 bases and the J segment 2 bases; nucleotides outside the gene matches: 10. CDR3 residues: CATPEDRNNTGELFF. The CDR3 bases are TGTGCCACTCCCGAGGACAGGAATAACACCGGGGAGCTGTTTTTT.

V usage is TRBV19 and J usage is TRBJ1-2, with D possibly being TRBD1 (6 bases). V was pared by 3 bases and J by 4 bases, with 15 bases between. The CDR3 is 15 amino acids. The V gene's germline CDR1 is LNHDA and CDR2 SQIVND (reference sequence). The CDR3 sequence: CASSIPDRLSYGYTF. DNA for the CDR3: TGTGCCAGTAGTATCCCGGACAGACTATCCTATGGCTACACCTTC.

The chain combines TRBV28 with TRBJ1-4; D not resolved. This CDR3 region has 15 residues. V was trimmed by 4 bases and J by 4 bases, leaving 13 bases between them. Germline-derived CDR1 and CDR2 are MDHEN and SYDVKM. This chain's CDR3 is CASSSYVPINEKLFF. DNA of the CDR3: TGTGCCAGCAGTTCCTACGTCCCGATTAATGAAAAACTGTTTTTT.

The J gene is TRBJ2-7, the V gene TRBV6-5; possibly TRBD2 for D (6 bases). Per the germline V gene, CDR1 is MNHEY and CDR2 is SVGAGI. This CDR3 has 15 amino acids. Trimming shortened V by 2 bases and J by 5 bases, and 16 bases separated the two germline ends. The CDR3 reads CASSYVRLAYHEQYF. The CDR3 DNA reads TGTGCCAGCAGTTACGTTCGGCTAGCGTACCACGAGCAGTACTTC.

In DNA, the CDR3 is TGTGCCAGCAGTTTGCGTCCTAGCGGGAGATCCGGGGAGCTGTTTTTT. Protein product: CASSLRPSGRSGELFF. This chain connects TRBV27 to TRBJ2-2; 10 nucleotides agree with TRBD2. V shed 3 bases, J shed 6 bases, and the junction held 7 bases outside the gene matches. The CDR3 runs 16 residues. Germline CDR1 MNHEY, CDR2 SMNVEV (reference sequence).

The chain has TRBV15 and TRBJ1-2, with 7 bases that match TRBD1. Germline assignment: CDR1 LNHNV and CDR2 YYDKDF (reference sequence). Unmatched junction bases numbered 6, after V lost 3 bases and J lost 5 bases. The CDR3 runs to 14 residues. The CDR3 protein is CATSRSDREYGYTF. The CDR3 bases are TGTGCCACCAGCAGGTCCGACAGGGAGTATGGCTACACCTTC.

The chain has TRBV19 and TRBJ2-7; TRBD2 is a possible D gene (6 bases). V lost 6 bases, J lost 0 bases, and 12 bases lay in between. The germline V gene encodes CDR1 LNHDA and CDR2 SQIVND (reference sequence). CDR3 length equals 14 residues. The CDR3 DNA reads TGTGCCAGTAGCACGGGGGTTCCCTCCTACGAGCAGTACTTC. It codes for CASSTGVPSYEQYF.

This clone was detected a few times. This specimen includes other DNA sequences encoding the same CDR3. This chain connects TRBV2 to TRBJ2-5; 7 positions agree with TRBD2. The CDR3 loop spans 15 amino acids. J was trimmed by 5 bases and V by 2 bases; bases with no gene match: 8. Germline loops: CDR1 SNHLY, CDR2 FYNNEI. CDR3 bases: TGTGCCAGCAGTGAATGGGGCGGGAGAGTTGAGACCCAGTACTTC. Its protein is CASSEWGGRVETQYF.

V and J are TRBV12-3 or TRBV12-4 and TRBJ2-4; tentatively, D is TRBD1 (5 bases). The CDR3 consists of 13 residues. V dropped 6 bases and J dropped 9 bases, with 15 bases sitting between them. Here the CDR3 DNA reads TGTGCCAGCAGGGTTAACCAGGGTATCATTCAGTACTTC. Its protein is CASRVNQGIIQYF.

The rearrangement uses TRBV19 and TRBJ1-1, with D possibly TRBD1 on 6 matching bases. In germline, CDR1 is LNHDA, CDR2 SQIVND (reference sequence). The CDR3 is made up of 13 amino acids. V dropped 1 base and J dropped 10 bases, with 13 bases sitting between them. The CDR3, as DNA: TGTGCCAGTAGTATAGGAGGGGGTCAGGGAGCTTTCTTT. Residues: CASSIGGGQGAFF.

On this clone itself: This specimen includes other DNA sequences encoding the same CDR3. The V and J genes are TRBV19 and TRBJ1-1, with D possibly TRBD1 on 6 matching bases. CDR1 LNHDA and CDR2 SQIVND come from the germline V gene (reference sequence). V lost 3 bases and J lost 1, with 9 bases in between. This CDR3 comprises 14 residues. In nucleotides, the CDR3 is TGTGCCAGTAGTATTGGGGGCGGGAACACTGAAGCTTTCTTT. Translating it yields CASSIGGGNTEAFF.

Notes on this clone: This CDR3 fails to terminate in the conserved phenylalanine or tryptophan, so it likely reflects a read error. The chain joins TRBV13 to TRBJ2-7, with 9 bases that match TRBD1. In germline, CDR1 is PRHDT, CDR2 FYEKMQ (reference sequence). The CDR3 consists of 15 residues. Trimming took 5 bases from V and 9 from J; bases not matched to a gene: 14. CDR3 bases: TGTGCCAGCAGCGAGGGACAGGGATATCACTTGGGGCAGTACCTC. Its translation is CASSEGQGYHLGQYL.

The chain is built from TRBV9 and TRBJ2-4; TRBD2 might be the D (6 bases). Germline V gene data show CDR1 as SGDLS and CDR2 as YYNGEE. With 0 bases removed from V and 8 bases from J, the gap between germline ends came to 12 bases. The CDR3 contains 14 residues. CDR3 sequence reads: CASSVDSGGYIQYF. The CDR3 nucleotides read TGTGCCAGCAGCGTAGATTCTGGGGGGTACATTCAGTACTTC.

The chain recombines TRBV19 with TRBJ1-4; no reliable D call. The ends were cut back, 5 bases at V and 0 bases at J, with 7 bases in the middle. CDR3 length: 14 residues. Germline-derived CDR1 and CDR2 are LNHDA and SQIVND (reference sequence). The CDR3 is CASSPTATNEKLFF. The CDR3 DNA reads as TGTGCCAGTAGTCCAACAGCAACTAATGAAAAACTGTTTTTT. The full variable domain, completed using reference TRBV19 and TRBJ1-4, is DGGITQSPKYLFRKEGQNVTLSCEQNLNHDAMYWYRQDPGQGLRLIYYSQIVNDFQKGDIAEGYSVSREKKESFPLTVTSAQKNPTAFYLCASSPTATNEKLFFGSGTQLSVL.

This chain's CDR3 is CASSPPGGALSYEQYF. Here the CDR3 DNA reads TGTGCCAGCAGCCCCCCAGGGGGAGCCCTATCGTACGAGCAGTACTTC. The chain employs TRBV7-2 and TRBJ2-7, with 7 nucleotides matching TRBD1. The germline V gene has CDR1 SGHTA and CDR2 FQGNSA. The CDR3 spans 16 residues. J lost 4 bases, V lost 5 bases, and 14 bases had no gene match.